This T cell receptor beta chain emerged from a study of control samples from healthy donors and cancer patients. The germline V gene has CDR1 SGDLS and CDR2 YYNGEE. The V end was cut by 4 bases, the J end by 0 bases, with 17 bases between. The length of the CDR3 is 16 residues. This table comes from immunoSEQ multiplex PCR, and its TCRdb copy is limited to in-frame clones, with some not included. The sample has just under 65,000 clones, approximately 85% seen once. The sample taken for sequencing was blood. The receptor comes from a man in his forties in good health. The chain employs TRBV9 and TRBJ2-7; weak D call: TRBD1 (5 bases). The CDR3 loop reads CASSLRDDRHSYEQYF. CDR3 in DNA: TGTGCCAGCAGCTTACGAGATGACAGACACTCCTACGAGCAGTACTTC.